Below, one TCR beta chain is given with its context. Per the germline V gene, CDR1 is LGHDT and CDR2 is YNNKEL (reference sequence). J was trimmed by 0 bases and V by 1 base; bases with no gene match: 2. The CDR3 loop spans 16 amino acids. The assay was immunoSEQ multiplex PCR, and TCRdb's table has in-frame clones only and misses some. The sample has more than 200,000 clones; around 88% are singletons. These data come from a study of blood T cell repertoires in COVID-19. Specimen: peripheral blood. The clonotype originates from a man younger than 45 with active or convalescent COVID-19. This chain uses TRBV3-1 (or the pseudogene TRBV3-2) with TRBJ2-3; 9 bases agree with TRBD2. For the CDR3, the DNA is TGTGCCAGCAGCCAAGGTAGCGGGAGAAGCACAGATACGCAGTATTTT. Amino acid sequence: CASSQGSGRSTDTQYF.